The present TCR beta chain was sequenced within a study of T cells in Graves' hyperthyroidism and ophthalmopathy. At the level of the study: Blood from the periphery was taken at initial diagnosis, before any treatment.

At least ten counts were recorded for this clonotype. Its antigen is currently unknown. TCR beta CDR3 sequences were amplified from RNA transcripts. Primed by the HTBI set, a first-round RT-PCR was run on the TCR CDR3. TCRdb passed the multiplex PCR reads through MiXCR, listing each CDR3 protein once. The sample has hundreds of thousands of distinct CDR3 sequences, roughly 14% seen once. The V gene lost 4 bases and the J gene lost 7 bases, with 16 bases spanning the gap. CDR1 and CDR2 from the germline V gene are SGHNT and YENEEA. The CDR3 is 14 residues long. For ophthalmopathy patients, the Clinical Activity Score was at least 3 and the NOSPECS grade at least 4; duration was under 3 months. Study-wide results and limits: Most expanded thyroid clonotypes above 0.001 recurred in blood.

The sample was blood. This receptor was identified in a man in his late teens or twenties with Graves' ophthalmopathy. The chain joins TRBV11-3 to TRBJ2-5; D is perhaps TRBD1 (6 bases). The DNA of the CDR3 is TGTGCCAGCAGCTATTCCCGACAGGTGGTGACCCAGTACTTC. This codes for CASSYSRQVVTQYF.